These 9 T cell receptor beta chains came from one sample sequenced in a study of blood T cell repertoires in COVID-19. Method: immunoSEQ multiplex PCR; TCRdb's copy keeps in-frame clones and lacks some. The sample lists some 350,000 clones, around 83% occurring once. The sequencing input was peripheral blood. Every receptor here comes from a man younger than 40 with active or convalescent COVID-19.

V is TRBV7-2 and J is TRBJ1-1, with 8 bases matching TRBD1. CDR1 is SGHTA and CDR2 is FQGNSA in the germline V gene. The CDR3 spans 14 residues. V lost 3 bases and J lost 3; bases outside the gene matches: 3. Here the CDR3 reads CASSLGQDYTEAFF. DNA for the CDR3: TGTGCCAGCAGCTTGGGACAGGACTACACTGAAGCTTTCTTT.

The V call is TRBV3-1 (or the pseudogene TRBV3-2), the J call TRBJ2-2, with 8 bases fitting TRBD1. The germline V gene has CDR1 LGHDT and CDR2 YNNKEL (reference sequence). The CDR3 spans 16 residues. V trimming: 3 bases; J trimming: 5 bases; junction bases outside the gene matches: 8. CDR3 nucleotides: TGTGCCAGCAGCCAGGGTAGGACAGGGTTGACCGGGGAGCTGTTTTTT. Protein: CASSQGRTGLTGELFF.

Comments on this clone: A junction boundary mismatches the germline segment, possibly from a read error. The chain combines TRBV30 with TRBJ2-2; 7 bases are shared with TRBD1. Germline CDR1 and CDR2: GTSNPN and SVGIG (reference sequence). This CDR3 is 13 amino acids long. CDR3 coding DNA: TGTGCCACATCACAGGGGAACCCCGGGGAGCTGTTTTTT. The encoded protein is CATSQGNPGELFF.

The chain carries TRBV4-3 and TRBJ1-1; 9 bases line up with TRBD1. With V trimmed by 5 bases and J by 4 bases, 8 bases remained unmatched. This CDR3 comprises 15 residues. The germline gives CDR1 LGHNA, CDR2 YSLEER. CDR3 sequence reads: CASSARDRDPTEAFF. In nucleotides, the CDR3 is TGCGCCAGCAGCGCCCGGGACAGGGATCCCACTGAAGCTTTCTTT.

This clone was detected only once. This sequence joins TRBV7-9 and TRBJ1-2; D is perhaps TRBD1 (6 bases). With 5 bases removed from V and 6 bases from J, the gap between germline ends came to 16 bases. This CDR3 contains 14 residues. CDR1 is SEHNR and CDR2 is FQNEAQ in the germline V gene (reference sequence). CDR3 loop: CASSLRTERHGYTF. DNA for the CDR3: TGTGCCAGCAGCCTTCGGACAGAGAGGCATGGCTACACCTTC.

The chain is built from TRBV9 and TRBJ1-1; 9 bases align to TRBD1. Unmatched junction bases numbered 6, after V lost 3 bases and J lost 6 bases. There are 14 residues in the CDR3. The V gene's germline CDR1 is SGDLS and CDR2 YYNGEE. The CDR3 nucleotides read TGTGCCAGCAGCGAACAGGGGGCAGCGTCTGAAGCTTTCTTT. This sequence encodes CASSEQGAASEAFF.

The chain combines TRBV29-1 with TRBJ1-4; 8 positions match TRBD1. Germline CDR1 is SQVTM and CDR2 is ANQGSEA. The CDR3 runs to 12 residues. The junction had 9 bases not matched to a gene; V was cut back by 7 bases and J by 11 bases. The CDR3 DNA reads TGCAGCGCGGGGACAGGCCAGCAGAAACTGTTTTTT. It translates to CSAGTGQQKLFF.

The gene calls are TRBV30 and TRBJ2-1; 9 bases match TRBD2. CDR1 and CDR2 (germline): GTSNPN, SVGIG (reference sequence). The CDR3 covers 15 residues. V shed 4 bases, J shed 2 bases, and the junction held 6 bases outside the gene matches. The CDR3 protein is CAWTDLAGTYNEQFF. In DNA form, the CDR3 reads TGTGCCTGGACCGACCTAGCGGGAACCTACAATGAGCAGTTCTTC.

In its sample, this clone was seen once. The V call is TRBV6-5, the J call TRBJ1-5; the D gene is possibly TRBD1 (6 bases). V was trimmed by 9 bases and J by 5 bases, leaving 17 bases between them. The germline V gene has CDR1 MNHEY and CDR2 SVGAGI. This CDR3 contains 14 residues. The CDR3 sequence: CASQGKGIHQPQHF. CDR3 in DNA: TGTGCCAGTCAGGGGAAGGGAATTCATCAGCCCCAGCATTTT.